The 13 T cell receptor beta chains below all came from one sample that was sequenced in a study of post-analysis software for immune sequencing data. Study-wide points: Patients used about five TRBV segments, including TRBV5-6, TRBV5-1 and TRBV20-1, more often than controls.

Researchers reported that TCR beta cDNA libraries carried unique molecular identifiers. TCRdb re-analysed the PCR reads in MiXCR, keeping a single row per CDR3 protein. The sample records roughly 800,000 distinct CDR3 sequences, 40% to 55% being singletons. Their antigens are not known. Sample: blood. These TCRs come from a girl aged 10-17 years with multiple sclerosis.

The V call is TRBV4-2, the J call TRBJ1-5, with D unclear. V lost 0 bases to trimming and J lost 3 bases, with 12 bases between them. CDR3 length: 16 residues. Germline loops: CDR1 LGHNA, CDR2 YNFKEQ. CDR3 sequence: CASSQDGPEDNQPQHF. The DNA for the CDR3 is TGTGCCAGCAGCCAAGATGGGCCAGAAGACAATCAGCCCCAGCATTTT.

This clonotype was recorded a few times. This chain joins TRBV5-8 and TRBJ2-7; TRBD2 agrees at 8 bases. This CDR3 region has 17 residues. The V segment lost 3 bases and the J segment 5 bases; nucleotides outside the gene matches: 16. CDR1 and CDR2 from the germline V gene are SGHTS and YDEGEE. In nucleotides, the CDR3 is TGTGCCAGCAGCTCTCCTAGCGGGCCCACCCCTGGGGACGAGCAGTACTTC. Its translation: CASSSPSGPTPGDEQYF.

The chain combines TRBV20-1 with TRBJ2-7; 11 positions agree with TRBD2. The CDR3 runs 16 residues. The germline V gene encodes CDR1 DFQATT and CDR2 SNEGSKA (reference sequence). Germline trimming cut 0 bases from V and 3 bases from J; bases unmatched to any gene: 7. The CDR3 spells CSARDPRLAGSYEQYF. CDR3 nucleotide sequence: TGCAGTGCTAGAGATCCTCGACTAGCGGGAAGCTACGAGCAGTACTTC.

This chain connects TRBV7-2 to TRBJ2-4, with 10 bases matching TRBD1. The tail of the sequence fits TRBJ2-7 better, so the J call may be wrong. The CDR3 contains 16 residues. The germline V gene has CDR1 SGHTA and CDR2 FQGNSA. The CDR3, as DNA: TGTGCCAGCAGCTTCCCGGGACAGGGGAAGCCCTACGAGCAGTACTTC. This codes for CASSFPGQGKPYEQYF.

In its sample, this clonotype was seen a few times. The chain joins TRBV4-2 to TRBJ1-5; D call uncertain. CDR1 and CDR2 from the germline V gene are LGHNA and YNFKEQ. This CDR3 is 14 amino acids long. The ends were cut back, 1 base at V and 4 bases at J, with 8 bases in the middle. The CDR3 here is CASSQVSGNQPQHF. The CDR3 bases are TGTGCCAGCAGCCAAGTGTCCGGGAATCAGCCCCAGCATTTT.

The CDR3 region has the DNA TGTGCCAGCAGTCCCTCGCGGGAGAGGAGGAATGAGCAGTTCTTC. It codes for CASSPSRERRNEQFF. The chain carries TRBV7-9 and TRBJ2-1; 7 bases align to TRBD2. This CDR3 spans 15 amino acids. The J segment lost 7 bases and the V segment lost 6 bases, leaving 12 bases of the junction unmatched. Germline V CDR1 and CDR2: SEHNR, FQNEAQ (reference sequence).

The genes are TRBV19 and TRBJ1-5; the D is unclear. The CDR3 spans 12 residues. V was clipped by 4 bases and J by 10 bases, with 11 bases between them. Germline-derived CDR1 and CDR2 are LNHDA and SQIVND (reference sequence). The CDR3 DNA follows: TGTGCCAGTAGTAATGAAAAAGCCCCCCAGCATTTT. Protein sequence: CASSNEKAPQHF.

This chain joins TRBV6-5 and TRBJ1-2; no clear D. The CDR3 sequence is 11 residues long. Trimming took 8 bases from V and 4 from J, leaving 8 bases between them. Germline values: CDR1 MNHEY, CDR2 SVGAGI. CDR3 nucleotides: TGTGCCAGCGTCGGACTCTATGGCTACACCTTC. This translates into CASVGLYGYTF.

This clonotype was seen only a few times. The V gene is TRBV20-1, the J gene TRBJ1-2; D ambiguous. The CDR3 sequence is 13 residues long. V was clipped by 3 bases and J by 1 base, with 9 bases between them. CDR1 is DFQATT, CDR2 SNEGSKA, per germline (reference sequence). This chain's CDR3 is CSASGGINYGYTF. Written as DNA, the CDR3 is TGCAGTGCTAGCGGCGGGATTAACTATGGCTACACCTTC.

CDR3 in amino acids: CASSPTGDRDTQYF. The CDR3 DNA is TGTGCCAGCAGCCCGACAGGGGATAGAGATACGCAGTATTTT. The chain recombines TRBV7-9 with TRBJ2-3, with 8 bases fitting TRBD1. Germline V gives CDR1 SEHNR, CDR2 FQNEAQ (reference sequence). With 5 bases clipped from V and 5 bases from J, the junction kept 6 bases outside the gene matches. The CDR3 length is 14 residues.

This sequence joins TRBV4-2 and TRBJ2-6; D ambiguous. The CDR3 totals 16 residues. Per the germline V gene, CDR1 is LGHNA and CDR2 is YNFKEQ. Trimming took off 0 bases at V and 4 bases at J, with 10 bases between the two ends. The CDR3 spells CASSQETGGGANVLTF. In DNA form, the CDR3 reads TGTGCCAGCAGCCAAGAGACGGGCGGCGGGGCCAACGTCCTGACTTTC.

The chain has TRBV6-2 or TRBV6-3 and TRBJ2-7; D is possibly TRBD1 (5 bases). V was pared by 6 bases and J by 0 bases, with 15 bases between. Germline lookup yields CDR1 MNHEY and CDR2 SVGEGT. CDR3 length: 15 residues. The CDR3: CASSPITGASYEQYF. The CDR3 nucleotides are TGTGCCAGCAGCCCCATAACAGGCGCCTCCTACGAGCAGTACTTC.

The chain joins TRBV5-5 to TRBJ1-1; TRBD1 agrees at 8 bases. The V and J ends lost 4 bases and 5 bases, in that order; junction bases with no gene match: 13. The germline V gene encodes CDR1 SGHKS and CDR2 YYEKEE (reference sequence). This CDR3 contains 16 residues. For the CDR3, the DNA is TGTGCCAGCAGCCCGGGTCTACAGGGGGTCGGGACTGAAGCTTTCTTT. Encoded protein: CASSPGLQGVGTEAFF.